The clone carrying this TCR beta chain was counted between two and nine times. Its specificity is not known. The data are from a study of T cells after yellow fever vaccination. CDR3 length: 16 residues. V was trimmed by 4 bases and J by 3 bases, leaving 17 bases between them. Germline V CDR1 and CDR2: SGHNT, YYREEE (reference sequence). Study-wide results and caveats: Post-booster reappearance was seen for most primary-vaccination clones (roughly 97% CD4, 80% to 90% CD8). Few clonotypes appeared in both CD4 and CD8 compartments.

It was through 5'RACE template switching that TCR cDNA was made, with a universal primer site and UMIs added. TCRdb re-analysed the 5' RACE reads in MiXCR, keeping a single row per CDR3 protein. The data hold around 150,000 distinct CDR3 sequences, with almost 7% observed a single time. This material consisted of CD4+ T cells sorted from PBMCs, taken about 5 days after the first yellow fever vaccination. This clonotype originated in a man aged 18 to 30 who received the YFV17D yellow fever vaccine. This chain joins TRBV5-4 and TRBJ2-1; possibly TRBD2 for D (7 bases). The CDR3 sequence: CASSPLRGGGYNEQFF. In DNA form, the CDR3 reads TGTGCCAGCAGCCCTCTCAGGGGCGGGGGCTACAATGAGCAGTTCTTC.